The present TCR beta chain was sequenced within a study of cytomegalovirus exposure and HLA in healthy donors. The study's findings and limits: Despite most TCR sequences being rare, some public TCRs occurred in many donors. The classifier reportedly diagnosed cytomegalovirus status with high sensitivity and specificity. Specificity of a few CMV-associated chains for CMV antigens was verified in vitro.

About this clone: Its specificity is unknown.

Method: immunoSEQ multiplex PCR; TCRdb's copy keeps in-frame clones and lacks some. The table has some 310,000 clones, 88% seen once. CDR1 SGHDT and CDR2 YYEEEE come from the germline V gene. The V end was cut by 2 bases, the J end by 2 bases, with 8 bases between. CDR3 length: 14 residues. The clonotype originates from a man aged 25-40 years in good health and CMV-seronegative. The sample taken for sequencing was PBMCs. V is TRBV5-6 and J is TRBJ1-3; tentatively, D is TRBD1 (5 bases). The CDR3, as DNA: TGTGCCAGCAGCTTTCCGGGGGCTGGAAACACCATATATTTT. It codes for CASSFPGAGNTIYF.